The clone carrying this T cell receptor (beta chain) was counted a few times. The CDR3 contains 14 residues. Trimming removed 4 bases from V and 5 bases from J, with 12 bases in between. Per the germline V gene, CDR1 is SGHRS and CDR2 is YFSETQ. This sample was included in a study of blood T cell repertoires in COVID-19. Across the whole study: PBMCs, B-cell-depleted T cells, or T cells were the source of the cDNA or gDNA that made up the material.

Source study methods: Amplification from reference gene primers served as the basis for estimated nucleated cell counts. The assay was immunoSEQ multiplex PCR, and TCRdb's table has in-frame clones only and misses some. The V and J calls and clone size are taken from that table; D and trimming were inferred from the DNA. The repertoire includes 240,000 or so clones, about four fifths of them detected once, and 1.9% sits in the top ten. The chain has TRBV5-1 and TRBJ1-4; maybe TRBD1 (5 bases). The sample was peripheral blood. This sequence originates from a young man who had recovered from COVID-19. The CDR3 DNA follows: TGCGCCAGCAGCATGGGGGGACTGAATGAAAAACTGTTTTTT. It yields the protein CASSMGGLNEKLFF.